This record covers a single TCR beta chain. This sample was included in a study of shared clonotypes between healthy human individuals. The CDR3 has 17 amino acids. CDR1 SEHNR and CDR2 FQNEAQ come from the germline V gene (reference sequence). Trimming at V came to 5 bases and at J to 7 bases, leaving 17 bases not matched to a gene. Repertoires were generated with immunoSEQ multiplex PCR, while TCRdb's copy carries only in-frame clones and drops some. The repertoire has over 1.4 million clones, roughly 96% of them found once; the top ten carry approximately 1%. The TCR originated in a man in his thirties or forties in good health. V usage is TRBV7-9 and J usage is TRBJ1-2; 9 positions match TRBD1. Sequencing used naive CD4+ T cells sorted from blood. Subset meaning: CD45RA+ positively selected. CDR3 sequence reads: CASSLSGTGRFLAGYTF. CDR3 bases: TGTGCCAGCAGCCTTTCCGGGACAGGGAGATTTCTTGCTGGCTACACCTTC. Full variable domain (outside the CDR3, taken from reference TRBV7-9 and TRBJ1-2): DTGVSQNPRHKITKRGQNVTFRCDPISEHNRLYWYRQTLGQGPEFLTYFQNEAQLEKSRLLSDRFSAERPKGSFSTLEIQRTEQGDSAMYLCASSLSGTGRFLAGYTFGSGTRLTVV.